This TCR beta chain was sequenced in a study of T cells in Graves' hyperthyroidism and ophthalmopathy. Turning to the study itself: The initial diagnosis was the point when peripheral blood was collected, ahead of any treatment.

Germline V gives CDR1 SGHNT, CDR2 YYREEE (reference sequence). This CDR3 spans 16 amino acids. Unmatched junction bases numbered 5, after V lost 2 bases and J lost 3 bases. This clonotype was seen only a few times. Its matching antigen is unknown. Study-level points and caveats: Researchers found most expanded thyroid clonotypes above 0.001 in blood as well.

Amplified regions were TCR beta CDR3 sequences from RNA transcripts. Using the HTBI primer set, a first-round RT-PCR was run on the TCR CDR3. TCRdb reanalysed the multiplex PCR reads using MiXCR and keeps one entry per CDR3 protein. The table lists around 690,000 distinct CDR3 sequences, about 18% of them singletons. Newly diagnosed hyperthyroidism, duration under 2 months, in patients aged 18 to 65. The sample was blood. This sequence joins TRBV5-4 and TRBJ2-2; 9 bases align to TRBD2. The origin of this receptor is a man aged 50 to 59 with Graves' hyperthyroidism. CDR3 DNA sequence: TGTGCCAGCAGCTTAGGGCGGGAGGGATACACCGGGGAGCTGTTTTTT. As protein: CASSLGREGYTGELFF.